Below are 20 T cell receptor beta chains sequenced from a single sample in a study of T cell responses to AZD1222 COVID-19 vaccine. Some clones are missing from TCRdb's copy, which holds only in-frame ones; the method was immunoSEQ multiplex PCR. Counted here are under 140,000 clones, about 88% occurring once; the ten biggest clones make up around 1.7%. The source material was peripheral blood, sampled on day 0 of AZD1222 vaccination. These receptors came from an adult in good health.

This chain connects TRBV7-8 to TRBJ2-2, with 9 nucleotides matching TRBD2. With V trimmed by 4 bases and J by 2 bases, 11 bases remained unmatched. The CDR3 consists of 18 residues. Germline V CDR1 and CDR2: SGHVS, FQNEAQ. CDR3 sequence (DNA): TGTGCCAGCAGCTCCAACCCAGCGGGAGGATCCAACACCGGGGAGCTGTTTTTT. Its translation is CASSSNPAGGSNTGELFF.

This sequence joins TRBV19 and TRBJ1-1; D is unresolved. This CDR3 has 12 amino acids. CDR1 is LNHDA and CDR2 is SQIVND in the germline V gene (reference sequence). Trimming cost V 5 bases and J 0 bases, with 4 bases left between them. Written as DNA, the CDR3 is TGTGCCAGTAGTGGAGTGAACACTGAAGCTTTCTTT. Its protein product is CASSGVNTEAFF.

This chain joins TRBV5-4 and TRBJ2-7; the D gene is possibly TRBD2 (5 bases). Germline V gene lookup returns CDR1 SGHNT and CDR2 YYREEE (reference sequence). This CDR3 has 12 residues. Deletions cut 4 bases from V and 5 bases from J, with 10 bases between. For the CDR3, the DNA is TGTGCCAGCAGCCGGGATGGGGACGAGCAGTACTTC. Translated: CASSRDGDEQYF.

The chain links TRBV20-1 to TRBJ1-5, with 7 nucleotides matching TRBD1. Per the germline V gene, CDR1 is DFQATT and CDR2 is SNEGSKA (reference sequence). The CDR3 runs 11 residues. The J segment lost 9 bases and the V segment lost 8 bases, leaving 7 bases of the junction unmatched. The CDR3 loop is CSIQGRGPQHF. The CDR3 DNA follows: TGCAGTATACAGGGGAGGGGGCCCCAGCATTTT.

V gene TRBV5-5 combines with J gene TRBJ1-6; D remains ambiguous. The V gene lost 4 bases and the J gene lost 4 bases, with 21 bases spanning the gap. The CDR3 extends over 18 amino acids. From germline, CDR1 is SGHKS and CDR2 YYEKEE (reference sequence). The CDR3 DNA is TGTGCCAGCAGCCCACGGGATCCCAATAAACGTTATAATTCACCCCTCCACTTT. It is translated as CASSPRDPNKRYNSPLHF. Filled out from reference TRBV5-5 and TRBJ1-6, the complete variable domain reads DAGVTQSPTHLIKTRGQQVTLRCSPISGHKSVSWYQQVLGQGPQFIFQYYEKEERGRGNFPDRFSARQFPNYSSELNVNALLLGDSALYLCASSPRDPNKRYNSPLHFGNGTRLTVT.

Only a few counts were recorded for this clone. The rearrangement joins TRBV7-2 to TRBJ1-5; D is possibly TRBD1 (5 bases). CDR3 size: 14 residues. V lost 1 base and J lost 7, with 11 bases in between. CDR1 SGHTA and CDR2 FQGNSA come from the germline V gene. The CDR3 loop reads CASSLGRRGQPQHF. The CDR3 DNA sequence: TGTGCCAGCAGCTTAGGCCGCCGGGGCCAGCCCCAGCATTTT.

The rearrangement uses TRBV30 and TRBJ1-1; 8 bases are a match to TRBD1. Unmatched junction bases numbered 7, after V lost 2 bases and J lost 2 bases. There are 15 residues in the CDR3. CDR1 GTSNPN and CDR2 SVGIG come from the germline V gene (reference sequence). The CDR3 DNA sequence: TGTGCCTGGAGTTCTTTGACAGGGGTCAACACTGAAGCTTTCTTT. Translation: CAWSSLTGVNTEAFF. Full variable domain (outside the CDR3, taken from reference TRBV30 and TRBJ1-1): SQTIHQWPATLVQPVGSPLSLECTVEGTSNPNLYWYRQAAGRGLQLLFYSVGIGQISSEVPQNLSASRPQDRQFILSSKKLLLSDSGFYLCAWSSLTGVNTEAFFGQGTRLTVV.

The V gene is TRBV5-1, the J gene TRBJ1-2, with D maybe TRBD1 (5 bases). CDR3 length equals 14 residues. Germline V gives CDR1 SGHRS, CDR2 YFSETQ. V was trimmed by 2 bases and J by 4 bases, leaving 12 bases between them. The CDR3 sequence is CASSFTGLPYGYTF. Written as DNA, the CDR3 is TGCGCCAGCAGCTTTACAGGTCTCCCCTATGGCTACACCTTC.

J is TRBJ1-2 and V is TRBV25-1; D is uncertain. The CDR3 is 12 amino acids. Germline CDR1 is MGHDK and CDR2 is SYGVNS. V gave up 6 bases and J gave up 1 base, with 6 bases separating them. The CDR3 reads CASREGNYGYTF. DNA of the CDR3: TGTGCCAGCAGGGAGGGTAACTATGGCTACACCTTC.

The CDR3 sequence is CASSSRQGRNEKLFF. As DNA, the CDR3 is TGTGCCAGCAGCTCGAGACAGGGGCGGAATGAAAAACTGTTTTTT. This chain links TRBV7-2 with TRBJ1-4, with TRBD1 matching over 8 bases. This CDR3 spans 15 amino acids. The ends lost 4 bases at V and 5 bases at J; junction bases unmatched: 6. Germline CDR1 is SGHTA and CDR2 is FQGNSA.

This clone appeared a single time. The chain uses TRBV18 and TRBJ2-7; 9 bases match TRBD2. The CDR3 has 16 residues. The junction had 9 bases not matched to a gene; V was cut back by 3 bases and J by 3 bases. The germline CDR1 and CDR2 sequences are KGHSH and LQKENI. In DNA form, the CDR3 reads TGTGCCAGCTCACCGGGGACTAGCTTGGGGTTCTACGAGCAGTACTTC. Translating gives CASSPGTSLGFYEQYF.

The rearrangement uses TRBV28 and TRBJ2-7; unclear D gene. The length of the CDR3 is 15 residues. CDR1 MDHEN and CDR2 SYDVKM come from the germline V gene. The germline V and J ends were trimmed by 8 bases and 0 bases, with 17 bases remaining between them. CDR3: CASQSRKSSSYEQYF. In DNA, the CDR3 is TGTGCCAGCCAATCGCGGAAAAGCAGCTCCTACGAGCAGTACTTC. Full variable domain (missing parts from reference TRBV28 and TRBJ2-7): DVKVTQSSRYLVKRTGEKVFLECVQDMDHENMFWYRQDPGLGLRLIYFSYDVKMKEKGDIPEGYSVSREKKERFSLILESASTNQTSMYLCASQSRKSSSYEQYFGPGTRLTVT.

This sequence joins TRBV5-1 and TRBJ2-1; TRBD2 aligns across 11 bases. V shed 4 bases, J shed 2 bases, and the junction held 8 bases outside the gene matches. The CDR3 sequence is 17 residues long. Germline CDR1 reads SGHRS; CDR2 reads YFSETQ. The CDR3 here is CASSLVAGGPTYNEQFF. The CDR3 DNA sequence: TGCGCCAGCAGCCTAGTAGCGGGAGGGCCCACCTACAATGAGCAGTTCTTC.

The CDR3 DNA reads TGTGCCAGCTCACCGGGGGGGGCGGTTCGCACTGAAGCTTTCTTT. This translates into CASSPGGAVRTEAFF. This chain joins TRBV18 and TRBJ1-1, with D possibly TRBD1 on 6 matching bases. The CDR3 runs 15 residues. V shed 3 bases and J shed 4 bases, with 15 bases lying between them. Germline V gene sequence: CDR1 KGHSH, CDR2 LQKENI. Together with reference TRBV18 and TRBJ1-1, the CDR3 gives the full variable domain: NAGVMQNPRHLVRRRGQEARLRCSPMKGHSHVYWYRQLPEEGLKFMVYLQKENIIDESGMPKERFSAEFPKEGPSILRIQQVVRGDSAAYFCASSPGGAVRTEAFFGQGTRLTVV.

Worth noting for this clone: One junction end does not reproduce the germline sequence, and a read error may be involved. The rearrangement joins TRBV5-8 to TRBJ1-1; 9 nucleotides agree with TRBD1. Germline V lookup: CDR1 SGHTS, CDR2 YDEGEE. The CDR3 sequence is 14 residues long. Written as DNA, the CDR3 is TGTGCCGGCAGGCAACAGGGGGCGACCTTTGGGGCTTTCTTT. This translates into CAGRQQGATFGAFF. The variable domain in full, completed from reference TRBV5-8 and TRBJ1-1, reads EAGVTQSPTHLIKTRGQQATLRCSPISGHTSVYWYQQALGLGLQFLLWYDEGEERNRGNFPPRFSGRQFPNYSSELNVNALELEDSALYLCAGRQQGATFGAFFGQGTRLTVV.

Only a few counts were recorded for this clone. The chain combines TRBV27 with TRBJ1-1; 9 bases agree with TRBD1. The V gene end was trimmed by 5 bases and the J gene end by 2 bases; junction bases not matched to a gene: 9. The length of the CDR3 is 16 residues. Germline CDR1 and CDR2: MNHEY and SMNVEV (reference sequence). The CDR3 spells CASSTPGTGTNTEAFF. For the CDR3, the DNA is TGTGCCAGCAGTACCCCCGGGACAGGGACTAACACTGAAGCTTTCTTT.

This sequence joins TRBV19 and TRBJ1-2; 8 bases map to TRBD1. This CDR3 spans 14 amino acids. CDR1 and CDR2 (germline): LNHDA, SQIVND (reference sequence). The J segment lost 9 bases and the V segment lost 5 bases, leaving 11 bases of the junction unmatched. The CDR3 bases are TGTGCCAGTAGTCCCCCAGGACAGGGTTCGAGCTACACCTTC. Translated: CASSPPGQGSSYTF.

This clone was observed once. V is TRBV28 and J is TRBJ1-4; possibly TRBD1 for D (6 bases). The CDR3 totals 14 residues. Trimming removed 5 bases from V and 11 bases from J, with 18 bases in between. Germline loops: CDR1 MDHEN, CDR2 SYDVKM. CDR3 protein: CASSIRTVSGKLFF. The CDR3 DNA reads as TGTGCCAGCAGTATCCGGACAGTAAGTGGGAAACTGTTTTTT.

The chain carries TRBV7-9 and TRBJ2-5, with 9 bases lining up with TRBD1. Trimming at V came to 3 bases and at J to 5 bases, leaving 1 base not matched to a gene. The germline V gene has CDR1 SEHNR and CDR2 FQNEAQ (reference sequence). The CDR3 totals 13 residues. CDR3 sequence: CASSLTGGETQYF. The CDR3 DNA reads TGTGCCAGCAGCTTGACAGGGGGTGAGACCCAGTACTTC.

The chain joins TRBV3-1 (or the pseudogene TRBV3-2) to TRBJ1-6; D call uncertain. Germline loops: CDR1 LGHDT, CDR2 YNNKEL (reference sequence). The CDR3 runs to 16 residues. The V gene lost 5 bases and the J gene lost 9 bases, with 20 bases spanning the gap. CDR3 amino acids: CASSIRLTRDGSPLHF. The CDR3 nucleotides read TGTGCCAGCAGCATAAGACTCACCAGAGATGGTTCACCCCTCCACTTT.